These 13 T cell receptor beta chains were sequenced from one sample in a study of cytotoxic CD8 clonotypes in ibrutinib-treated CLL. Repertoires were generated with immunoSEQ multiplex PCR, while TCRdb's copy carries only in-frame clones and drops some. The sample carries approximately 200,000 clones, 72% recorded once. The input for sequencing was PBMCs, taken after 24 months of ibrutinib treatment. Receptor source: a human donor with chronic lymphocytic leukemia.

The chain uses TRBV28 and TRBJ2-7, with 10 bases lining up with TRBD1. The trim removed 5 bases at V and 2 bases at J, leaving 6 bases unmatched. The CDR3 spans 15 residues. Germline-derived CDR1 and CDR2 are MDHEN and SYDVKM. CDR3 in DNA: TGTGCCAGCAGTACCTCCGGGACAGGGGCCTACGAGCAGTACTTC. Translating gives CASSTSGTGAYEQYF.

In this sample, this clone turned up once. J is TRBJ2-7 and V is TRBV7-2, with 9 bases aligning to TRBD1. Per germline, CDR1 SGHTA and CDR2 FQGNSA. CDR3 length: 15 amino acids. V was pared by 3 bases and J by 4 bases, with 7 bases of the junction left unmatched. As DNA, the CDR3 is TGTGCCAGCAGCTTCACAGGGGGCAACCCGTACGAGCAGTACTTC. Protein sequence: CASSFTGGNPYEQYF.

In this sample, this clone turned up once. The chain couples TRBV30 to TRBJ2-1; D gene uncertain. Germline V gene data show CDR1 as GTSNPN and CDR2 as SVGIG (reference sequence). The CDR3 runs to 13 residues. The V gene lost 8 bases and the J gene lost 2 bases, with 13 bases spanning the gap. The CDR3 sequence is CARQPGPYNEQFF. CDR3 in DNA: TGTGCCCGCCAGCCGGGCCCCTACAATGAGCAGTTCTTC.

The chain is built from TRBV11-3 and TRBJ2-5; D is perhaps TRBD1 (5 bases). The germline CDR1 and CDR2 sequences are SGHNT and YENEEA. V lost 1 base and J lost 5, with 14 bases in between. The CDR3 sequence is 15 residues long. The CDR3 region is CASSLGVQGTETQYF. CDR3 nucleotides: TGTGCCAGCAGCTTAGGAGTCCAGGGTACGGAGACCCAGTACTTC.

This rearrangement joins TRBV6-1 to TRBJ1-4; D gene ambiguous. CDR3 size: 15 residues. The V end was cut by 1 base, the J end by 3 bases, with 9 bases between. CDR1 and CDR2 from the germline V gene are MNHNS and SASEGT. The CDR3 region is CASSEVVTANEKLFF. In nucleotides, the CDR3 is TGTGCCAGCAGTGAAGTGGTGACTGCTAATGAAAAACTGTTTTTT.

The chain joins TRBV9 to TRBJ2-6; 7 nucleotides match TRBD1. The trim removed 0 bases at V and 0 bases at J, leaving 9 bases unmatched. This CDR3 has 19 amino acids. Germline CDR1 and CDR2: SGDLS and YYNGEE. CDR3 protein: CASSVAPKDRSSGANVLTF. CDR3 sequence (DNA): TGTGCCAGCAGCGTAGCCCCTAAGGACAGGAGCTCTGGGGCCAACGTCCTGACTTTC.

This clone was detected a few times. The chain recombines TRBV7-3 with TRBJ2-3; the match to TRBD2 covers 13 bases. CDR1 and CDR2 (germline): SGHTA, FQGTGA. V was clipped by 5 bases and J by 8 bases; unmatched bases: 4. The CDR3 runs 14 residues. The CDR3 reads CASSPGLAGVTQYF. CDR3 nucleotides: TGTGCCAGCAGCCCTGGACTAGCGGGAGTTACGCAGTATTTT.

This clone appeared a single time. V and J are TRBV7-3 and TRBJ2-3, with D perhaps TRBD1 (5 bases). Per germline, CDR1 SGHTA and CDR2 FQGTGA. V was clipped by 5 bases and J by 2 bases, with 11 bases between them. The CDR3 is made up of 14 amino acids. CDR3 protein: CASSPGLHTDTQYF. CDR3 DNA sequence: TGTGCCAGCAGCCCAGGGTTACACACAGATACGCAGTATTTT.

The J gene is TRBJ2-1, the V gene TRBV6-5, with 10 nucleotides matching TRBD2. CDR3 length equals 13 residues. Germline V gene data show CDR1 as MNHEY and CDR2 as SVGAGI. V lost 5 bases to trimming and J lost 12 bases; unmatched junction nucleotides: 7. The CDR3 spells CASSRGLAKGQFF. The DNA of the CDR3 is TGTGCCAGCAGTAGGGGACTAGCGAAGGGGCAGTTCTTC.

The chain employs TRBV13 and TRBJ2-7, with 8 bases lining up with TRBD2. The V and J ends lost 2 bases and 5 bases, in that order; junction bases with no gene match: 8. The CDR3 runs 15 residues. The V gene's germline CDR1 is PRHDT and CDR2 FYEKMQ (reference sequence). CDR3 amino acids: CASSLNSGSYDEQYF. DNA of the CDR3: TGTGCCAGCAGCTTAAACAGCGGGAGTTACGACGAGCAGTACTTC.

The chain has TRBV6-1 and TRBJ2-7, with D tentatively TRBD1 or TRBD2 (5 bases each). V gave up 2 bases and J gave up 4 bases, with 18 bases separating them. Germline V gene sequence: CDR1 MNHNS, CDR2 SASEGT. The CDR3 extends over 16 amino acids. The CDR3 coding sequence is TGTGCCAGCAGTGAAAGTCGACGGGGCAGCCCATACGAGCAGTACTTC. Translation: CASSESRRGSPYEQYF.

The rearrangement uses TRBV11-2 and TRBJ2-7; the D is unclear. This CDR3 has 14 amino acids. V was clipped by 5 bases and J by 1 base, with 12 bases between them. Germline V gene sequence: CDR1 SGHAT, CDR2 FQNNGV. The CDR3 DNA reads as TGTGCCAGCAGCACCGGATGGCGATCCTACGAGCAGTACTTC. Protein sequence: CASSTGWRSYEQYF.

The chain uses TRBV28 and TRBJ2-5; D gene uncertain. V was cut by 2 bases and J by 7 bases, with 8 bases left in between. The CDR3 is made up of 12 amino acids. Germline V gene lookup returns CDR1 MDHEN and CDR2 SYDVKM. The CDR3 loop reads CASSLVLGTQYF. The DNA of the CDR3 is TGTGCCAGCAGTTTAGTTTTGGGGACCCAGTACTTC.